This T cell receptor beta chain was obtained from a study of blood T cells in healthy people across ages. General study results and limits: The diversity estimates, figures obtained from one million T cells, were considered underestimates.

Concerning this clonotype: Its cognate antigen is unknown.

The CDR3 is made up of 17 amino acids. V dropped 1 base and J dropped 13; count of bases not matched to a gene: 19. Primed by a sample-barcoded 5' primer and a J-beta primer mix, a second PCR proceeded for 7 to 11 cycles. One entry per CDR3 protein results from TCRdb running MiXCR on the 5' RACE reads. This table has under 850,000 distinct CDR3 sequences, around 34% appearing once. The source material was blood. This chain joins TRBV12-3 or TRBV12-4 and TRBJ2-3, with TRBD2 identical over 8 bases. The receptor was isolated from a man between 18 and 35 years old in good health. The CDR3 bases are TGTGCCAGCAGTTTAGGCCCGGGACTAGTCGGAACAGATGTGGAGTATTTT. It codes for CASSLGPGLVGTDVEYF.